This T cell receptor (beta chain) was found in a study of CD8+ T cells in alopecia areata. This CDR3 contains 15 residues. The germline CDR1 and CDR2 sequences are ENHRY and SYGVKD. J gave up 4 bases and V 9 bases, and 10 bases lay outside the gene matches. Alopecia areata patients provided lesional scalp punch biopsies and peripheral blood, both collected for the study. Investigators sorted PBMCs to obtain both CD4+ and CD8+ T cells. cDNA reverse transcribed from extracted RNA served as the sequencing template. Clones were read by immunoSEQ multiplex PCR, and TCRdb kept only the in-frame ones, dropping some. The sample lists 100,000 to 150,000 clones, about 46% occurring once. Findings and limits, study-wide: It was less clear whether patients shared TCRs than it was in mice, possibly because of HLA. Affected scalp, especially in alopecia totalis/universalis, had a higher clonality than normal scalp did.

Comments on this clone: Its specificity is unknown.

Sequencing input: NKG2D-low CD8+ T cells sorted from blood. The rearrangement joins TRBV10-3 to TRBJ2-3, with TRBD2 identical over 10 bases. This receptor was obtained from a human donor with alopecia areata. The CDR3 DNA reads as TGTGCCATGGGTACTAGCGGGGAAGGCGCAGATACGCAGTATTTT. Translation: CAMGTSGEGADTQYF.